This T cell receptor (beta chain) was recovered during a study of regulatory T cells in long-lasting Graves disease. Study findings and constraints: Segments TRBV28, TRBJ1-2 and TRBJ2-5 showed preferential usage in persistent disease.

Time point given: newly diagnosed GD, antithyroid drugs for less than 3 months. The TCR library was prepared using RNA isolated from PBMCs. The source of the patients was an endocrinology department in Xi'an, China. The authors built TCR beta libraries using iRepertoire HTBI primers and Arm-PCR of CDR3 regions. Each CDR3 protein gets one entry after TCRdb re-called the multiplex PCR reads with MiXCR. The table lists 300,000 to 400,000 distinct CDR3 sequences, over 15% of them singletons. This clonotype has a count of ten or more. The antigen remains undetermined. Germline V lookup: CDR1 ENHRY, CDR2 SYGVKD. The length of the CDR3 is 14 residues. The trim removed 2 bases at V and 6 bases at J, leaving 7 bases unmatched. These sequences were also reported in another study, on T cells in Graves' hyperthyroidism and ophthalmopathy. That report notes: Researchers barred patients who had uncontrolled infection, other autoimmune disease, pregnancy or lactation. The HTBI primer set was used in a first-round RT-PCR of the TCR CDR3.

The receptor comes from a man aged 35 to 55 with Graves disease. The sequencing used peripheral blood mononuclear cells (PBMCs), collected at new diagnosis, from a patient treated with antithyroid drugs. The chain has TRBV10-3 and TRBJ2-7; 7 nucleotides match TRBD1. The CDR3 spells CAISEAGTAVEQYF. The CDR3 DNA reads as TGTGCCATCAGTGAGGCCGGGACAGCAGTCGAGCAGTACTTC.